The 25 T cell receptor beta chains below come from one sample, sequenced in a study of CD8 T cells in Susac syndrome. cDNA came from approximately 0.5 to 1 ug RNA primed by random hexamers. TCRdb fed the immunoSEQ multiplex PCR reads into MiXCR, producing one record per CDR3 protein. This sample has about 180,000 distinct CDR3 sequences, with roughly 94% found just once. The sample taken for sequencing was CD4+ T cells from PBMCs. Every receptor here comes from a human donor with Susac syndrome.

This sequence joins TRBV2 and TRBJ1-1; D remains ambiguous. V was clipped by 8 bases and J by 1 base, with 11 bases between them. Germline V gene lookup returns CDR1 SNHLY and CDR2 FYNNEI. The CDR3 is made up of 13 amino acids. The CDR3 DNA sequence: TGTGCCAGCTCCGGGCTTGAGAACACTGAAGCTTTCTTT. Protein: CASSGLENTEAFF.

The V call is TRBV7-9, the J call TRBJ2-2, with TRBD1 as a possible D gene (6 bases). The V end was cut by 7 bases, the J end by 2 bases, with 17 bases between. CDR1 and CDR2 from the germline V gene are SEHNR and FQNEAQ (reference sequence). This CDR3 has 16 amino acids. CDR3 sequence reads: CASTPRSGDNTGELFF. For the CDR3, the DNA is TGTGCCAGCACACCCCGGTCAGGGGACAACACCGGGGAGCTGTTTTTT.

V gene TRBV9 combines with J gene TRBJ1-4; no firm D call. The germline V gene has CDR1 SGDLS and CDR2 YYNGEE. The CDR3 totals 13 residues. V was shortened by 4 bases and J by 8 bases, with 12 bases between the two germline ends. The CDR3 bases are TGTGCCAGCAGCCCCCAGTCGAGGGAAAAACTGTTTTTT. Translation gives CASSPQSREKLFF.

The chain combines TRBV7-9 with TRBJ2-7; 8 positions match TRBD2. The CDR3 runs to 15 residues. J gave up 2 bases and V 8 bases, and 11 bases lay outside the gene matches. Germline V gene data show CDR1 as SEHNR and CDR2 as FQNEAQ (reference sequence). The CDR3 spells CASVGLAGITYEQYF. The DNA for the CDR3 is TGTGCCAGCGTGGGGCTAGCGGGCATTACCTACGAGCAGTACTTC.

The chain uses TRBV20-1 and TRBJ2-1, with 7 bases aligning to TRBD1. This CDR3 contains 15 residues. Germline trimming cut 7 bases from V and 1 base from J; bases unmatched to any gene: 10. CDR1 and CDR2 from the germline V gene are DFQATT and SNEGSKA (reference sequence). Written as DNA, the CDR3 is TGCAGTGTCGCCTTCCGGGACAGATCCTACAATGAGCAGTTCTTC. Protein product: CSVAFRDRSYNEQFF.

The rearrangement uses TRBV20-1 and TRBJ1-1; D is uncertain. The CDR3 covers 12 residues. Germline values: CDR1 DFQATT, CDR2 SNEGSKA (reference sequence). V was pared by 0 bases and J by 9 bases, with 11 bases between. For the CDR3, the DNA is TGCAGTGCTAGAGAGGGTCAGGCTCAAGCTTTCTTT. As protein: CSAREGQAQAFF.

CDR3 sequence reads: CASSRDRVGETQYF. DNA of the CDR3: TGTGCCAGCAGCCGGGACAGGGTCGGGGAGACCCAGTACTTC. The J gene is TRBJ2-5, the V gene TRBV6-1; 9 positions agree with TRBD1. V lost 6 bases to trimming and J lost 5 bases; unmatched junction nucleotides: 7. The CDR3 contains 14 residues. Germline V gives CDR1 MNHNS, CDR2 SASEGT.

V is TRBV4-2 and J is TRBJ1-2, with D unclear. This CDR3 has 14 residues. V was shortened by 0 bases and J by 4 bases, with 9 bases between the two germline ends. CDR1 is LGHNA and CDR2 is YNFKEQ in the germline V gene. The CDR3 protein is CASSQDGESYGYTF. In nucleotides, the CDR3 is TGTGCCAGCAGCCAAGATGGGGAGTCCTATGGCTACACCTTC.

The V gene is TRBV29-1, the J gene TRBJ2-3, with 8 bases lining up with TRBD2. This CDR3 region has 15 residues. J lost 0 bases, V lost 1 base, and 3 bases had no gene match. Germline loops: CDR1 SQVTM, CDR2 ANQGSEA. The CDR3 nucleotides are TGCAGCGTTGAAGGCGGGGGGCTGAGCACAGATACGCAGTATTTT. Residues: CSVEGGGLSTDTQYF.

This chain uses TRBV15 with TRBJ2-1; possibly TRBD1 for D (6 bases). Trimming removed 4 bases at V and 7 bases at J, with 20 bases between. The CDR3 contains 16 residues. The germline V gene encodes CDR1 LNHNV and CDR2 YYDKDF (reference sequence). CDR3 sequence: CATSKDRSQGWNEQFF. CDR3 DNA sequence: TGTGCCACCAGCAAAGACAGGTCCCAGGGGTGGAATGAGCAGTTCTTC. The full variable domain, its missing parts supplied by reference TRBV15 and TRBJ2-1, is DAMVIQNPRYQVTQFGKPVTLSCSQTLNHNVMYWYQQKSSQAPKLLFHYYDKDFNNEADTPDNFQSRRPNTSFCFLDIRSPGLGDTAMYLCATSKDRSQGWNEQFFGPGTRLTVL.

The CDR3 DNA reads TGTGCCTGGAGGGACATCTCCTACGAGCAGTACTTC. This sequence encodes CAWRDISYEQYF. The rearrangement links TRBV30 to TRBJ2-7, with a possible D match to TRBD1 (5 bases). The V and J ends lost 3 bases and 0 bases respectively, with 6 bases between them. The CDR3 has 12 amino acids. Germline V lookup: CDR1 GTSNPN, CDR2 SVGIG (reference sequence).

This clonotype was detected once. The rearrangement joins TRBV14 to TRBJ2-3; 14 bases fit TRBD2. The CDR3 extends over 14 amino acids. V gave up 6 bases and J gave up 11 bases; unmatched junction bases: 7. Germline V gene data show CDR1 as SGHDN and CDR2 as FVKESK. The CDR3: CASSRLAGGPLQYF. The CDR3 nucleotides are TGTGCCAGCAGTCGACTAGCGGGGGGGCCTTTGCAGTATTTT.

The V gene is TRBV25-1, the J gene TRBJ2-7; perhaps TRBD1 as D (5 bases). This CDR3 has 14 amino acids. Germline CDR1 MGHDK, CDR2 SYGVNS. V gave up 2 bases and J gave up 2 bases, with 10 bases separating them. CDR3 in DNA: TGTGCCAGCAGTGAACCCCGGACACCCTACGAGCAGTACTTC. This encodes CASSEPRTPYEQYF.

The chain employs TRBV28 and TRBJ2-1, with 10 bases fitting TRBD1. Per germline, CDR1 MDHEN and CDR2 SYDVKM. The CDR3 covers 15 residues. V was pared by 5 bases and J by 7 bases, with 8 bases of the junction left unmatched. CDR3 loop: CASSIRQGARNEQFF. Written as DNA, the CDR3 is TGTGCCAGCAGTATCAGACAGGGGGCGAGGAATGAGCAGTTCTTC.

The chain employs TRBV4-3 and TRBJ1-4; tentatively, D is TRBD1 (6 bases). The ends were cut back, 4 bases at V and 7 bases at J, with 19 bases in the middle. The CDR3 extends over 16 amino acids. Germline CDR1 LGHNA, CDR2 YSLEER. The CDR3 sequence: CASSRRRGGEGEKLFF. The CDR3 nucleotides read TGCGCCAGCAGCCGCCGAAGGGGGGGTGAGGGTGAAAAACTGTTTTTT.

The chain couples TRBV5-4 to TRBJ2-5; D is possibly TRBD2 (6 bases). Germline V gene lookup returns CDR1 SGHNT and CDR2 YYREEE (reference sequence). This CDR3 is 14 amino acids long. Trimming took off 2 bases at V and 5 bases at J, with 13 bases between the two ends. The CDR3 DNA reads TGTGCCAGCAGCTTACTAGCAGAGCGGGAGACCCAGTACTTC. It is translated as CASSLLAERETQYF. Based on the CDR3 plus reference TRBV5-4 and TRBJ2-5, the full variable domain is ETGVTQSPTHLIKTRGQQVTLRCSSQSGHNTVSWYQQALGQGPQFIFQYYREEENGRGNFPPRFSGLQFPNYSSELNVNALELDDSALYLCASSLLAERETQYFGPGTRLLVL.

CDR3 residues: CASNLTGTNYGYTF. The CDR3 nucleotides are TGTGCCAGCAATTTGACAGGGACCAACTATGGCTACACCTTC. The chain combines TRBV12-3 or TRBV12-4 with TRBJ1-2, with 7 bases that match TRBD1. The ends lost 7 bases at V and 2 bases at J; junction bases unmatched: 7. The CDR3 consists of 14 residues.

The V gene is TRBV6-5, the J gene TRBJ1-1, with D unclear. Deletions cut 7 bases from V and 10 bases from J, with 13 bases between. This CDR3 comprises 11 residues. Germline-derived CDR1 and CDR2 are MNHEY and SVGAGI. The CDR3 bases are TGTGCCAGCATGAGTTTTCGATTAGCTTTCTTT. This encodes CASMSFRLAFF.

The J gene is TRBJ2-4, the V gene TRBV6-1; D may match TRBD1 or TRBD2 (5 bases each). The CDR3 totals 16 residues. Germline CDR1 and CDR2: MNHNS and SASEGT. V lost 2 bases, J lost 2 bases, and 13 bases lay in between. Here the CDR3 DNA reads TGTGCCAGCAGTGAATTGGGACGGCCGTCCAAAAACATTCAGTACTTC. Translating it yields CASSELGRPSKNIQYF.

This chain uses TRBV6-9 with TRBJ2-5; D is ambiguous. Germline lookup yields CDR1 MNHGY and CDR2 SVAAGI. With 8 bases removed from V and 5 bases from J, the gap between germline ends came to 9 bases. CDR3 length: 11 amino acids. DNA of the CDR3: TGTGCCAGCCTTAGGATGGAGACCCAGTACTTC. This translates into CASLRMETQYF.

The V gene is TRBV29-1, the J gene TRBJ1-1; D possibly corresponds to TRBD1 (5 bases). Trimming cost V 2 bases and J 8 bases, with 18 bases left between them. The CDR3 sequence is 14 residues long. CDR1 is SQVTM, CDR2 ANQGSEA, per germline. In DNA form, the CDR3 reads TGCAGCGTTGAAAATACCGGGGCTATTAACGAAGCTTTCTTT. Its protein is CSVENTGAINEAFF.

J is TRBJ2-5 and V is TRBV5-1; 9 bases fit TRBD1. The CDR3 loop spans 16 amino acids. Germline loops: CDR1 SGHRS, CDR2 YFSETQ. V gave up 4 bases and J gave up 4 bases; unmatched junction bases: 11. CDR3 sequence (DNA): TGCGCCAGCAGCCCAAGGACAGGGGCGGGGGCAGAGACCCAGTACTTC. Encoded protein: CASSPRTGAGAETQYF.

DNA for the CDR3: TGTGCCAGCAGCTTTCCCGCCCGGGGGGCGGGAGGGGCCTACAATGAGCAGTTCTTC. Translation: CASSFPARGAGGAYNEQFF. This chain uses TRBV7-9 with TRBJ2-1; 9 bases are shared with TRBD2. The CDR3 totals 19 residues. V gave up 3 bases and J gave up 2 bases; unmatched junction bases: 14. Germline CDR1 SEHNR, CDR2 FQNEAQ (reference sequence).

The genes are TRBV20-1 and TRBJ2-5; D is uncertain. The CDR3 runs to 12 residues. Trimming took 6 bases from V and 5 from J, leaving 13 bases between them. CDR1 and CDR2 (germline): DFQATT, SNEGSKA (reference sequence). Written as DNA, the CDR3 is TGCAGTGCCGATCGGTCTGGGGAGACCCAGTACTTC. Translated, it gives CSADRSGETQYF.

The chain uses TRBV14 and TRBJ1-1; no clear D gene. Trimming cost V 5 bases and J 2 bases, with 12 bases left between them. Germline CDR1 is SGHDN and CDR2 is FVKESK. The CDR3 is made up of 14 amino acids. The CDR3 nucleotides are TGTGCCAGCAGCATAAGCGGGATCAACACTGAAGCTTTCTTT. Its protein is CASSISGINTEAFF. Supplemented by reference TRBV14 and TRBJ1-1, the full variable domain reads EAGVTQFPSHSVIEKGQTVTLRCDPISGHDNLYWYRRVMGKEIKFLLHFVKESKQDESGMPNNRFLAERTGGTYSTLKVQPAELEDSGVYFCASSISGINTEAFFGQGTRLTVV.